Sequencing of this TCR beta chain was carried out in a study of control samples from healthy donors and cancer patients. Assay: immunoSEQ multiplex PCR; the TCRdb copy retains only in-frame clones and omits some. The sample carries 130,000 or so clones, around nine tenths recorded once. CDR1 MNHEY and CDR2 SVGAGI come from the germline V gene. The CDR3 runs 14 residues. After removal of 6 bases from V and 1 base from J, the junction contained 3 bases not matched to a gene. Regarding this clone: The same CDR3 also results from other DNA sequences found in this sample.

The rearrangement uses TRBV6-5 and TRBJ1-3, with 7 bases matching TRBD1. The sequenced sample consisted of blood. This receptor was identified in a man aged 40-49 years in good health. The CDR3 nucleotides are TGTGCCAGCAGGCTCAGGGGGTCTGGAAACACCATATATTTT. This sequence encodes CASRLRGSGNTIYF.